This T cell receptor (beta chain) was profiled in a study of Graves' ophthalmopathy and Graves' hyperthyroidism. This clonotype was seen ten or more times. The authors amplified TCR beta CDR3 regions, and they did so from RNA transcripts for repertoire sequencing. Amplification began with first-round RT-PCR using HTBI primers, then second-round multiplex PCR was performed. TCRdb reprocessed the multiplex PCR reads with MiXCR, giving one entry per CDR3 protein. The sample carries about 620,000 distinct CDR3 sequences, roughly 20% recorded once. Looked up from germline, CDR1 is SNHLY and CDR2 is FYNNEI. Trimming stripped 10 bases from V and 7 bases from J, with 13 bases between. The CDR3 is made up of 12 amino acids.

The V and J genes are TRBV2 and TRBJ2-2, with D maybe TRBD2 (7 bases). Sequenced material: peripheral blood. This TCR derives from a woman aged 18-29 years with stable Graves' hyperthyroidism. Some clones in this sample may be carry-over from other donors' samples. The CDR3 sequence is CATGGTVGELFF. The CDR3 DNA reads TGTGCCACGGGGGGCACTGTCGGGGAGCTGTTTTTT.